This T cell receptor (beta chain) was sequenced in a study of PD-1 blockade in classical Hodgkin lymphoma. About the research overall: Intravenous nivolumab at 3 mg/kg was given to patients every 2 weeks.

Notes on this clone: Its antigen is unidentified.

All patients relapsed after autologous stem cell transplantation, and brentuximab vedotin exposure varied. Overall study findings and caveats: Baseline diversity was lower in partial responders and progressors than complete responders. CD4+ TCR diversity, unlike CD8+, rose significantly by C4D1.

The V and J ends lost 5 bases and 2 bases respectively, with 14 bases between them. The CDR3 length is 15 residues. CDR1 and CDR2 (germline): SGHRS, YFSETQ. Sequencing used immunoSEQ multiplex PCR; TCRdb keeps in-frame clones, though not all of them. The data show roughly 32,000 clones, with 65% to 90% seen just once and around a third held by the top ten. The clonotype comes from a human donor with classical Hodgkin lymphoma. The source was peripheral blood mononuclear cells (PBMCs), collected at baseline. The chain joins TRBV5-1 to TRBJ1-5; TRBD1 is a possible D gene (6 bases). CDR3 nucleotide sequence: TGCGCCAGCAGTACAGGGAAAGGGGGCAATCAGCCCCAGCATTTT. Translation gives CASSTGKGGNQPQHF. Looking up the rest from reference TRBV5-1 and TRBJ1-5 gives the full variable domain: KAGVTQTPRYLIKTRGQQVTLSCSPISGHRSVSWYQQTPGQGLQFLFEYFSETQRNKGNFPGRFSGRQFSNSRSEMNVSTLELGDSALYLCASSTGKGGNQPQHFGDGTRLSIL.